The clone carrying this T cell receptor beta chain was observed a single time. This sample stems from a study of blood T cell repertoires in COVID-19. The wider study: T cells, B-cell-depleted T cells, or PBMCs supplied cDNA or gDNA.

Authors' data handling: Using reference gene primer amplification, nucleated cell counts were estimated. Only in-frame clones appear in the TCRdb table, and some are missing; sequencing was by immunoSEQ multiplex PCR. That table furnishes V, J and clone size, whereas the DNA furnished D and trimming. The sample contains around 150,000 clones, about four fifths of which appear only once. With 3 bases removed from V and 3 bases from J, the gap between germline ends came to 9 bases. The CDR3 is 13 amino acids. Sequencing used peripheral blood. This chain connects TRBV12-3 or TRBV12-4 to TRBJ2-7; D might be TRBD2 (6 bases). The clonotype was recovered from a woman at least 80 years old with acute or convalescent COVID-19. The DNA for the CDR3 is TGTGCCAGCAGTTTCGGGCGGGGCTACGAGCAGTACTTC. The encoded protein is CASSFGRGYEQYF.